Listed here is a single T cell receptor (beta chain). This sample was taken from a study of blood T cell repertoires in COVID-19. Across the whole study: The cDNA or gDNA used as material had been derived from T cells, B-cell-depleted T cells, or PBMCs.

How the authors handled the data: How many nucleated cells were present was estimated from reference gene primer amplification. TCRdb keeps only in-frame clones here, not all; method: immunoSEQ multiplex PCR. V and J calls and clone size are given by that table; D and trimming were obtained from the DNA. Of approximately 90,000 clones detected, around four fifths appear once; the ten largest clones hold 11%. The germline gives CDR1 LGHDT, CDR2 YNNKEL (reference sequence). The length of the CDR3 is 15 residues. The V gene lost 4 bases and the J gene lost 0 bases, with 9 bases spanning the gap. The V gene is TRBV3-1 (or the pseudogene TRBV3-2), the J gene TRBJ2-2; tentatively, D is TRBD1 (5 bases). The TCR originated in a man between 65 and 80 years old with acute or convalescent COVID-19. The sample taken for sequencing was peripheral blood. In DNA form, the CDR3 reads TGTGCCAGCAGCCCGACCAGGGCGAACACCGGGGAGCTGTTTTTT. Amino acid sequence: CASSPTRANTGELFF.